Below, 15 T cell receptor beta chains from the same sample are listed, as sequenced in a study of cytomegalovirus exposure and HLA in healthy donors. Primers included in the PCR were 60 Vbeta and 13 Jbeta primers. Assay: immunoSEQ multiplex PCR; the TCRdb copy retains only in-frame clones and omits some. Among more than 150,000 clones listed, 81% were seen once. Sequenced input: PBMCs. The receptors stem from a woman aged 25 to 39 in good health and CMV-seronegative.

This sequence joins TRBV5-4 and TRBJ2-1; 9 positions agree with TRBD2. V shed 4 bases, J shed 5 bases, and the junction held 7 bases outside the gene matches. The CDR3 runs 15 residues. The germline V gene has CDR1 SGHNT and CDR2 YYREEE (reference sequence). CDR3 amino acids: CASSPTSGKHNEQFF. CDR3 coding DNA: TGTGCCAGCAGCCCGACTAGCGGAAAGCACAATGAGCAGTTCTTC.

This chain links TRBV28 with TRBJ1-6; D gene uncertain. The germline V gene has CDR1 MDHEN and CDR2 SYDVKM. The CDR3 is 11 amino acids. V was pared by 5 bases and J by 7 bases, with 3 bases between. CDR3 loop: CASSVNSPLHF. The CDR3 DNA reads as TGTGCCAGCAGTGTAAATTCACCCCTCCACTTT.

The V call is TRBV6-1, the J call TRBJ1-2, with 8 nucleotides matching TRBD1. Germline V lookup: CDR1 MNHNS, CDR2 SASEGT. Unmatched junction bases numbered 3, after V lost 2 bases and J lost 4 bases. CDR3 length: 14 amino acids. The CDR3, as DNA: TGTGCCAGCAGTGAAAGGGACAGGTTCTATGGCTACACCTTC. Translating it yields CASSERDRFYGYTF.

This clone was detected ten times or more. The gene calls are TRBV10-1 and TRBJ1-2; 7 nucleotides align to TRBD1. J lost 4 bases, V lost 8 bases, and 10 bases had no gene match. Germline V gene data show CDR1 as WNHNN and CDR2 as SYGVQD (reference sequence). This CDR3 is 14 amino acids long. The CDR3: CASEGGRAGYGYTF. The CDR3 bases are TGCGCCAGCGAAGGGGGCCGCGCGGGCTATGGCTACACCTTC.

V gene TRBV29-1 combines with J gene TRBJ1-4; D is uncertain. The germline gives CDR1 SQVTM, CDR2 ANQGSEA. Trimming pared 5 bases from V and 1 base from J, leaving 8 bases between. CDR3 length: 13 residues. The CDR3 nucleotides read TGCAGCGTTAGGCCAGGAACTAATGAAAAACTGTTTTTT. This sequence encodes CSVRPGTNEKLFF.

The chain is built from TRBV27 and TRBJ2-2, with 11 bases aligning to TRBD2. Unmatched junction bases numbered 8, after V lost 6 bases and J lost 5 bases. The germline gives CDR1 MNHEY, CDR2 SMNVEV (reference sequence). The CDR3 is made up of 16 amino acids. The CDR3 coding sequence is TGTGCCAGCAGACCATTTAGCGGGGGGGCGACCGGGGAGCTGTTTTTT. It translates to CASRPFSGGATGELFF.

The chain combines TRBV7-2 with TRBJ2-4; D is perhaps TRBD1 (5 bases). Germline CDR1 and CDR2: SGHTA and FQGNSA. This CDR3 region has 17 residues. Trimming took off 5 bases at V and 0 bases at J, with 17 bases between the two ends. CDR3 DNA sequence: TGTGCCAGCAGCCCCTTGACAGACATAAGAGCCAAAAACATTCAGTACTTC. This gives the protein CASSPLTDIRAKNIQYF.

The CDR3 spells CASTQTGPNYGYTF. The CDR3 DNA is TGTGCCAGCACCCAGACAGGGCCTAACTATGGCTACACCTTC. The gene calls are TRBV28 and TRBJ1-2; 7 positions match TRBD1. Per the germline V gene, CDR1 is MDHEN and CDR2 is SYDVKM. CDR3 length: 14 residues. J lost 0 bases, V lost 7 bases, and 5 bases had no gene match.

The gene calls are TRBV28 and TRBJ2-7; TRBD1 matches at 8 bases. CDR1 and CDR2 from the germline V gene are MDHEN and SYDVKM. Trimming removed 6 bases from V and 7 bases from J; junction bases left unmatched: 11. This CDR3 region has 14 residues. CDR3 amino acids: CASRKPQGAVEQYF. The CDR3 DNA reads TGTGCCAGCAGGAAACCTCAGGGGGCGGTTGAGCAGTACTTC.

This clone was detected once. The chain uses TRBV5-4 and TRBJ2-7, with TRBD1 matching over 10 bases. Losses at the gene ends were 4 bases for V and 6 bases for J; bases not matched to a gene: 13. This CDR3 is built from 16 residues. Germline CDR1 SGHNT, CDR2 YYREEE (reference sequence). CDR3 protein: CASSVIHGTGASEQYF. Here the CDR3 DNA reads TGTGCCAGCAGCGTGATTCATGGGACAGGGGCTAGCGAGCAGTACTTC.

The V and J genes are TRBV5-1 and TRBJ2-3; tentative D call: TRBD2 (6 bases). V was trimmed by 3 bases and J by 2 bases, leaving 10 bases between them. Germline-derived CDR1 and CDR2 are SGHRS and YFSETQ. This CDR3 has 14 residues. The CDR3 sequence: CASSSGEYTDTQYF. In DNA, the CDR3 is TGCGCCAGCAGCTCGGGGGAATACACAGATACGCAGTATTTT.

Comment on this clone: Compared with germline, one end of the junction differs, possibly owing to a read error. The rearrangement links TRBV2 to TRBJ2-4, with unresolved D. The V gene's germline CDR1 is SNHLY and CDR2 FYNNEI. The CDR3 length is 11 residues. The CDR3 sequence: CASSGTNSQYF. The CDR3 bases are TGTGCCAGCAGCGGTACGAACAGTCAGTACTTC.

For this clone: This sample also contains other DNA sequences that code for the same CDR3. The chain couples TRBV6-1 to TRBJ2-7; D remains unclear. CDR3 length: 10 residues. Trimming pared 6 bases from V and 3 bases from J, leaving 3 bases between. Germline V CDR1 and CDR2: MNHNS, SASEGT. The CDR3 DNA reads as TGTGCCAGCAGCCACTACGAGCAGTACTTC. It encodes CASSHYEQYF.

The chain recombines TRBV19 with TRBJ2-2; 9 positions agree with TRBD1. CDR1 and CDR2 (germline): LNHDA, SQIVND (reference sequence). This CDR3 contains 14 residues. With V trimmed by 6 bases and J by 2 bases, 1 base remained unmatched. The CDR3 loop is CASRGQGNTGELFF. Here the CDR3 DNA reads TGTGCCAGTAGGGGACAGGGCAACACCGGGGAGCTGTTTTTT.

The chain uses TRBV27 and TRBJ2-1, with 9 bases lining up with TRBD1. The J segment lost 4 bases and the V segment lost 8 bases, leaving 9 bases of the junction unmatched. Germline CDR1 MNHEY, CDR2 SMNVEV (reference sequence). CDR3 size: 15 residues. The CDR3 sequence: CASRQTGQGYNEQFF. The CDR3 DNA is TGTGCCAGCCGCCAAACGGGACAGGGATACAATGAGCAGTTCTTC.